These 14 T cell receptor beta chains came from one sample sequenced in a study of cytomegalovirus exposure and HLA in healthy donors. Primers: 60 Vbeta forward and 13 Jbeta reverse. The repertoire was sequenced with immunoSEQ multiplex PCR; TCRdb's copy has only in-frame clones and lacks some. Seen here are approximately 150,000 clones, about three quarters observed once, and the top ten hold roughly 5.8%. The source material was PBMCs. The source of these receptors is a middle-aged man in good health and CMV-seropositive.

The chain carries TRBV5-1 and TRBJ2-1; maybe TRBD2 (5 bases). V shed 2 bases and J shed 0 bases, with 12 bases lying between them. Germline CDR1 reads SGHRS; CDR2 reads YFSETQ. The CDR3 length is 16 residues. This chain's CDR3 is CASSFPSEGSYNEQFF. Written as DNA, the CDR3 is TGCGCCAGCAGCTTTCCATCCGAGGGCTCCTACAATGAGCAGTTCTTC.

Turning to this clone: At the DNA level, this CDR3 is encoded by other sequences in the same sample as well. The chain recombines TRBV9 with TRBJ2-7; D gene ambiguous. Germline V CDR1 and CDR2: SGDLS, YYNGEE. Trimming took 0 bases from V and 2 from J, leaving 9 bases between them. The CDR3 length is 14 residues. The CDR3 DNA reads TGTGCCAGCAGCGTAGATGGCGGCCCCTACGAGCAGTACTTC. Its protein is CASSVDGGPYEQYF.

The J gene is TRBJ2-1, the V gene TRBV7-2; perhaps TRBD2 as D (6 bases). Germline V gives CDR1 SGHTA, CDR2 FQGNSA. The V end lost 5 bases, the J end lost 6 bases, and 17 bases lay between the germline ends. The CDR3 extends over 15 amino acids. The CDR3 region is CASSGGSGVFNEQFF. In nucleotides, the CDR3 is TGTGCCAGCAGCGGCGGCTCGGGGGTGTTCAATGAGCAGTTCTTC.

The chain employs TRBV5-6 and TRBJ2-7; D is perhaps TRBD1 (6 bases). V was cut by 3 bases and J by 9 bases, with 10 bases left in between. The CDR3 extends over 11 amino acids. Germline CDR1 is SGHDT and CDR2 is YYEEEE. CDR3 residues: CASSSVQGQYF. The CDR3 DNA follows: TGTGCCAGCAGCTCCGTACAGGGGCAGTACTTC.

This rearrangement joins TRBV2 to TRBJ1-1; TRBD1 is a possible D gene (5 bases). The CDR3 loop spans 14 amino acids. V gave up 4 bases and J gave up 1 base, with 10 bases separating them. CDR1 is SNHLY, CDR2 FYNNEI, per germline. This CDR3 reads CASSVFDRNTEAFF. The CDR3 DNA is TGTGCCAGCAGTGTCTTCGACAGGAACACTGAAGCTTTCTTT.

The genes are TRBV5-6 and TRBJ1-5; D may be TRBD1 (6 bases). With 4 bases removed from V and 0 bases from J, the gap between germline ends came to 11 bases. The CDR3 consists of 15 residues. Germline CDR1 and CDR2: SGHDT and YYEEEE. The CDR3 nucleotides are TGTGCCAGCAGCAGGGGGGGCACTAGCAATCAGCCCCAGCATTTT. Amino acid sequence: CASSRGGTSNQPQHF.

The chain joins TRBV27 to TRBJ2-7; 12 bases map to TRBD2. CDR1 is MNHEY and CDR2 is SMNVEV in the germline V gene (reference sequence). V trimming: 0 bases; J trimming: 3 bases; junction bases outside the gene matches: 0. This CDR3 comprises 15 residues. CDR3 in DNA: TGTGCCAGCAGTTTATCGACTAGCGGGAGCTACGAGCAGTACTTC. It is translated as CASSLSTSGSYEQYF.

This chain links TRBV18 with TRBJ1-5; 10 bases align to TRBD1. Per the germline V gene, CDR1 is KGHSH and CDR2 is LQKENI. The CDR3 extends over 15 amino acids. Losses at the gene ends were 5 bases for V and 5 bases for J; bases not matched to a gene: 6. The CDR3 region is CASSTTGGADQPQHF. The CDR3, as DNA: TGTGCCAGCTCAACGACAGGGGGCGCCGATCAGCCCCAGCATTTT. Based on the CDR3 plus reference TRBV18 and TRBJ1-5, the full variable domain is NAGVMQNPRHLVRRRGQEARLRCSPMKGHSHVYWYRQLPEEGLKFMVYLQKENIIDESGMPKERFSAEFPKEGPSILRIQQVVRGDSAAYFCASSTTGGADQPQHFGDGTRLSIL.

The chain employs TRBV30 and TRBJ1-2; D is perhaps TRBD1 (5 bases). The CDR3 length is 13 residues. Trimming pared 0 bases from V and 6 bases from J, leaving 11 bases between. CDR1 and CDR2 (germline): GTSNPN, SVGIG (reference sequence). CDR3 region: CAWSVGQTDGYTF. The CDR3 DNA is TGTGCCTGGAGTGTAGGGCAGACAGATGGCTACACCTTC.

The V gene is TRBV2, the J gene TRBJ2-3; no reliable D call. Germline V gene lookup returns CDR1 SNHLY and CDR2 FYNNEI. V lost 6 bases to trimming and J lost 6 bases, with 7 bases between them. CDR3 size: 11 residues. CDR3 in amino acids: CASRAGDTQYF. DNA for the CDR3: TGTGCCAGCAGGGCCGGGGATACGCAGTATTTT.

This clone was found once. The chain combines TRBV30 with TRBJ2-3; D not resolved. V was pared by 0 bases and J by 0 bases, with 7 bases between. The CDR3 spans 14 residues. From germline, CDR1 is GTSNPN and CDR2 SVGIG (reference sequence). This CDR3 reads CAWSVRSSTDTQYF. The CDR3 bases are TGTGCCTGGAGTGTGAGATCTAGCACAGATACGCAGTATTTT.

The chain joins TRBV29-1 to TRBJ2-5, with 15 positions matching TRBD2. Germline-derived CDR1 and CDR2 are SQVTM and ANQGSEA. CDR3 size: 17 residues. V trimming: 7 bases; J trimming: 4 bases; junction bases outside the gene matches: 13. The chain's CDR3 is CSARAGLAGGDGETQYF. CDR3 in DNA: TGCAGCGCTCGAGCGGGACTAGCGGGAGGAGACGGAGAGACCCAGTACTTC.

The J gene is TRBJ2-1, the V gene TRBV5-1, with D maybe TRBD2 (7 bases). This CDR3 is 12 amino acids long. Germline CDR1 reads SGHRS; CDR2 reads YFSETQ. V was cut by 4 bases and J by 12 bases, with 14 bases left in between. Here the CDR3 DNA reads TGCGCCAGCAGCCAGGCGGGGGCCGGGCAGTTCTTC. Translated: CASSQAGAGQFF.

V is TRBV5-4 and J is TRBJ2-1; 8 bases align to TRBD2. The CDR3 has 14 residues. J was trimmed by 8 bases and V by 2 bases; bases with no gene match: 6. The germline V gene encodes CDR1 SGHNT and CDR2 YYREEE (reference sequence). CDR3 in amino acids: CASSFYGRAYEQFF. The DNA for the CDR3 is TGTGCCAGCAGCTTTTACGGGAGGGCTTATGAGCAGTTCTTC.